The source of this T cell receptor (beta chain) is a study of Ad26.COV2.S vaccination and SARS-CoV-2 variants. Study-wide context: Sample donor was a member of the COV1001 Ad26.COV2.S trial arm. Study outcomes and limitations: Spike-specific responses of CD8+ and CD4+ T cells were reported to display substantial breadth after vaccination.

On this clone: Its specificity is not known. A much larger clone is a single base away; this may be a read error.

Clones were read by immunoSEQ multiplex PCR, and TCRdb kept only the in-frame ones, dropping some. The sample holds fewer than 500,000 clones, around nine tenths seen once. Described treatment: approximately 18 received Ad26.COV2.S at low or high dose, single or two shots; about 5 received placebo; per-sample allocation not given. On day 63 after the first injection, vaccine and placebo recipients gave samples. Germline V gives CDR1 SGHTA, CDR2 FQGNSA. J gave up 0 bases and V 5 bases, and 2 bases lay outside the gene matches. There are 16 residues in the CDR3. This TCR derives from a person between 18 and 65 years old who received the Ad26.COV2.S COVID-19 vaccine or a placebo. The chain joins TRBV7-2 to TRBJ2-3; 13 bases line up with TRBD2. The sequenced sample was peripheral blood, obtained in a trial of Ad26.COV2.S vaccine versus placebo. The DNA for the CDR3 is TGTGCCAGCAGCCCGGGACTAGCGGGAAGCACAGATACGCAGTATTTT. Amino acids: CASSPGLAGSTDTQYF.